These 24 T cell receptor beta chains came from one sample sequenced in a study of T cell responses to AZD1222 COVID-19 vaccine. TCRdb's copy holds only in-frame clones and misses some; the assay was immunoSEQ multiplex PCR. The data hold some 100,000 clones, with around 90% observed a single time. Sample: peripheral blood, taken on day 0 of AZD1222 vaccination. Source of these receptors: an adult in good health.

This chain connects TRBV2 to TRBJ1-2; D call uncertain. The CDR3 has 12 amino acids. CDR1 is SNHLY and CDR2 is FYNNEI in the germline V gene. The ends were cut back, 5 bases at V and 4 bases at J, with 8 bases in the middle. CDR3 loop: CASSTSGYGYTF. The CDR3 DNA follows: TGTGCCAGCAGTACCTCAGGCTATGGCTACACCTTC.

The CDR3 spells CAIRTGENEKLFF. In nucleotides, the CDR3 is TGTGCCATCAGAACAGGGGAGAATGAAAAACTGTTTTTT. The V call is TRBV10-3, the J call TRBJ1-4, with 7 bases identical to TRBD1. The CDR3 totals 13 residues. V lost 6 bases and J lost 5; bases outside the gene matches: 3. Per germline, CDR1 ENHRY and CDR2 SYGVKD.

The rearrangement uses TRBV29-1 and TRBJ1-1, with 11 bases matching TRBD1. CDR1 is SQVTM and CDR2 is ANQGSEA in the germline V gene. After removal of 7 bases from V and 1 base from J, the junction contained 11 bases not matched to a gene. The CDR3 extends over 16 amino acids. The CDR3 region is CSAGQGALSRNTEAFF. CDR3 nucleotide sequence: TGCAGCGCTGGACAGGGGGCCTTATCCAGGAACACTGAAGCTTTCTTT.

This clone appeared a few times. The chain combines TRBV6-1 with TRBJ1-2; D remains ambiguous. Trimming removed 1 base from V and 4 bases from J, with 7 bases in between. The CDR3 runs to 13 residues. Per the germline V gene, CDR1 is MNHNS and CDR2 is SASEGT. The CDR3 reads CASSEGRIYGYTF. The CDR3 DNA reads TGTGCCAGCAGTGAAGGGCGGATCTATGGCTACACCTTC.

CDR3: CASIDPGNPRGYTF. DNA for the CDR3: TGTGCCAGCATCGACCCAGGGAACCCTCGAGGCTACACCTTC. V and J are TRBV6-5 and TRBJ1-2; tentative D call: TRBD1 (5 bases). This CDR3 contains 14 residues. V was clipped by 7 bases and J by 8 bases, with 20 bases between them. CDR1 and CDR2 (germline): MNHEY, SVGAGI.

This chain connects TRBV18 to TRBJ1-2; 10 nucleotides line up with TRBD1. In germline, CDR1 is KGHSH, CDR2 LQKENI. With V trimmed by 3 bases and J by 8 bases, 9 bases remained unmatched. This CDR3 comprises 15 residues. CDR3 DNA: TGTGCCAGCTCACCGCCGGGACAGGGGCCCTGGGGCTACACCTTC. Its translation is CASSPPGQGPWGYTF.

J is TRBJ1-5 and V is TRBV11-2, with D unclear. The CDR3 is 13 residues long. V was clipped by 1 base and J by 2 bases, with 3 bases between them. The germline V gene has CDR1 SGHAT and CDR2 FQNNGV. The CDR3: CASSLAGNQPQHF. DNA for the CDR3: TGTGCCAGCAGCTTAGCAGGCAATCAGCCCCAGCATTTT.

The chain couples TRBV5-1 to TRBJ1-4; 8 bases map to TRBD1. The CDR3 is 15 residues long. V shed 4 bases and J 8 bases; nucleotides not matched to a gene: 10. CDR1 and CDR2 from the germline V gene are SGHRS and YFSETQ. The CDR3 sequence: CASSPAGGVWEKLFF. In DNA form, the CDR3 reads TGCGCCAGCAGCCCAGCAGGGGGCGTATGGGAAAAACTGTTTTTT.

V gene TRBV3-1 (or the pseudogene TRBV3-2) combines with J gene TRBJ2-7, with 8 bases lining up with TRBD1. Losses at the gene ends were 2 bases for V and 2 bases for J; bases not matched to a gene: 5. From germline, CDR1 is LGHDT and CDR2 YNNKEL (reference sequence). The CDR3 totals 15 residues. Here the CDR3 DNA reads TGTGCCAGCAGCCAACCAGGACAGGGCACCTACGAGCAGTACTTC. As protein: CASSQPGQGTYEQYF.

The chain employs TRBV7-3 and TRBJ2-1; 8 nucleotides match TRBD1. This CDR3 has 13 amino acids. Looked up from germline, CDR1 is SGHTA and CDR2 is FQGTGA. V lost 4 bases and J lost 13; bases outside the gene matches: 9. CDR3 loop: CASSSQGASPQFF. The CDR3 nucleotides read TGTGCCAGCAGCTCCCAGGGGGCCAGCCCCCAGTTCTTC.

The V gene is TRBV24-1, the J gene TRBJ1-2, with D possibly matching TRBD1 (5 bases). The CDR3 length is 12 residues. Germline loops: CDR1 KGHDR, CDR2 SFDVKD. The V end was cut by 3 bases, the J end by 7 bases, with 8 bases between. The CDR3: CATSDGGFGYTF. CDR3 DNA sequence: TGTGCCACCAGTGATGGGGGTTTTGGCTACACCTTC.

The rearrangement links TRBV7-9 to TRBJ2-3, with a possible D match to TRBD1 (7 bases). Germline CDR1 is SEHNR and CDR2 is FQNEAQ (reference sequence). The CDR3 runs 15 residues. The ends were cut back, 2 bases at V and 3 bases at J, with 12 bases in the middle. The CDR3 DNA reads as TGTGCCAGCAGCTTACAGGGGGACTGGACAGATACGCAGTATTTT. Its translation is CASSLQGDWTDTQYF.

The V and J genes are TRBV5-1 and TRBJ2-7; D ambiguous. This CDR3 is 12 amino acids long. The germline V and J ends were trimmed by 2 bases and 3 bases, with 6 bases remaining between them. Germline V gene data show CDR1 as SGHRS and CDR2 as YFSETQ. The DNA of the CDR3 is TGCGCCAGCAGCTTCAACAGCTACGAGCAGTACTTC. Amino acid sequence: CASSFNSYEQYF.

This rearrangement joins TRBV6-5 to TRBJ2-7, with 10 bases fitting TRBD1. The V gene's germline CDR1 is MNHEY and CDR2 SVGAGI. The CDR3 contains 15 residues. V lost 6 bases and J lost 3; bases outside the gene matches: 8. In nucleotides, the CDR3 is TGTGCCAGCAGAGCGGGACAGGGGTCTGACTACGAGCAGTACTTC. It specifies CASRAGQGSDYEQYF.

The V call is TRBV11-3, the J call TRBJ1-6, with a tentative D call TRBD1 (5 bases). The CDR3 length is 16 residues. Germline values: CDR1 SGHNT, CDR2 YENEEA. V lost 5 bases to trimming and J lost 0 bases, with 11 bases between them. CDR3 amino acids: CASSPGGSSYNSPLHF. In nucleotides, the CDR3 is TGTGCCAGCAGCCCTGGGGGGAGCTCCTATAATTCACCCCTCCACTTT.

The chain links TRBV5-8 to TRBJ2-7, with D uncertain. The germline gives CDR1 SGHTS, CDR2 YDEGEE. The CDR3 loop spans 12 amino acids. V was clipped by 0 bases and J by 5 bases, with 6 bases between them. CDR3 region: CASSLGRDEQYF. CDR3 DNA sequence: TGTGCCAGCAGCTTGGGTAGGGACGAGCAGTACTTC.

The chain uses TRBV19 and TRBJ1-3; weak D call: TRBD1 (5 bases). The CDR3 has 16 amino acids. From germline, CDR1 is LNHDA and CDR2 SQIVND (reference sequence). V was cut by 5 bases and J by 2 bases, with 16 bases left in between. The CDR3 bases are TGTGCCAGTAGTCCTCAGGGAAATGTAGCTGGAAACACCATATATTTT. This encodes CASSPQGNVAGNTIYF. The whole variable domain, filled in from reference TRBV19 and TRBJ1-3, reads DGGITQSPKYLFRKEGQNVTLSCEQNLNHDAMYWYRQDPGQGLRLIYYSQIVNDFQKGDIAEGYSVSREKKESFPLTVTSAQKNPTAFYLCASSPQGNVAGNTIYFGEGSWLTVV.

This chain connects TRBV2 to TRBJ2-3; possibly TRBD2 for D (6 bases). Germline CDR1 SNHLY, CDR2 FYNNEI. This CDR3 comprises 15 residues. The V gene lost 7 bases and the J gene lost 5 bases, with 19 bases spanning the gap. CDR3 amino acids: CASTPVLPGEDTQYF. The CDR3 DNA sequence: TGTGCCAGCACCCCGGTGCTCCCGGGGGAAGATACGCAGTATTTT.

This clone occurred once. This chain links TRBV29-1 with TRBJ2-7; 11 bases are a match to TRBD2. The V gene's germline CDR1 is SQVTM and CDR2 ANQGSEA. V shed 6 bases and J 1 base; nucleotides not matched to a gene: 14. The CDR3 is made up of 17 amino acids. CDR3 amino acids: CSVLGLAGFTLSYEQYF. In DNA, the CDR3 is TGCAGCGTCCTCGGACTAGCGGGCTTTACCCTTTCCTACGAGCAGTACTTC.

The CDR3 DNA reads TGTGCCAGCAATTATATCCCAGGGGGTCATAATTCACCCCTCCACTTT. Translating gives CASNYIPGGHNSPLHF. The V call is TRBV6-5, the J call TRBJ1-6, with 7 bases fitting TRBD1. The V segment lost 7 bases and the J segment 5 bases; nucleotides outside the gene matches: 11. Germline-derived CDR1 and CDR2 are MNHEY and SVGAGI. The CDR3 covers 16 residues.

The V gene is TRBV5-1, the J gene TRBJ1-3, with TRBD1 matching over 8 bases. This CDR3 is built from 15 residues. Germline V gene sequence: CDR1 SGHRS, CDR2 YFSETQ. Trimming removed 3 bases from V and 3 bases from J; junction bases left unmatched: 5. CDR3 DNA: TGCGCCAGCAGCTCAGGGGGCGCGAGTGGAAACACCATATATTTT. Translated: CASSSGGASGNTIYF.

The V call is TRBV5-1, the J call TRBJ1-1; possible D gene TRBD1, 5 bases. The ends were cut back, 4 bases at V and 1 base at J, with 17 bases in the middle. Germline assignment: CDR1 SGHRS and CDR2 YFSETQ. The CDR3 has 16 amino acids. For the CDR3, the DNA is TGCGCCAGCAGCCTGGGGGGAAGCTCGAGGAACACTGAAGCTTTCTTT. Its protein is CASSLGGSSRNTEAFF.

The chain carries TRBV28 and TRBJ1-4, with unresolved D. CDR3 size: 11 residues. The V gene's germline CDR1 is MDHEN and CDR2 SYDVKM. V dropped 9 bases and J dropped 4 bases, with 6 bases sitting between them. DNA of the CDR3: TGTGCCAGTCTACTTAATGAAAAACTGTTTTTT. As protein: CASLLNEKLFF.

The gene calls are TRBV27 and TRBJ1-4; a weak D match, TRBD1 (5 bases). V shed 0 bases and J shed 6 bases, with 14 bases lying between them. The CDR3 extends over 16 amino acids. Germline lookup yields CDR1 MNHEY and CDR2 SMNVEV (reference sequence). The CDR3: CASSLSMGRGDEKLFF. The CDR3 nucleotides read TGTGCCAGCAGTTTATCGATGGGGCGGGGGGATGAAAAACTGTTTTTT.